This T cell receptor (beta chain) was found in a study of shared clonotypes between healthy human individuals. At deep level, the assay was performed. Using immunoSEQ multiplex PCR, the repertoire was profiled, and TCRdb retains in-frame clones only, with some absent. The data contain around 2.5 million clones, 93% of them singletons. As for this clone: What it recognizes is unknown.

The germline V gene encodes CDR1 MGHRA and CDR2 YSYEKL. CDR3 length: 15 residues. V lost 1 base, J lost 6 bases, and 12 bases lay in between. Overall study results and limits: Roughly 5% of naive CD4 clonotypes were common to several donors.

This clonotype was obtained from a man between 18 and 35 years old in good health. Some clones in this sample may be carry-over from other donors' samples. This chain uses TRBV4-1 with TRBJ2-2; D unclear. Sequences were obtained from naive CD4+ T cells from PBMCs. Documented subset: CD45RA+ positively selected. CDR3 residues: CASSQGAGRPGELFF. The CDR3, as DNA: TGCGCCAGCAGCCAAGGGGCAGGTCGGCCCGGGGAGCTGTTTTTT.